This T cell receptor (beta chain) was identified in a study of blood T cell repertoires in COVID-19. Authors' methods: The assay estimated nucleated cells by amplifying reference gene primers. Sequencing was performed with immunoSEQ multiplex PCR; in TCRdb, only in-frame clones are kept and a portion is missing. That table supplies the V and J calls and clone size; D and trimming were determined from the DNA. The table has 250,000 to 350,000 clones, approximately 90% seen once. This CDR3 is built from 12 residues. V lost 5 bases to trimming and J lost 4 bases, with 11 bases between them. The germline V gene has CDR1 SQVTM and CDR2 ANQGSEA.

Sequenced material: peripheral blood. The chain links TRBV29-1 to TRBJ1-1, with a weak D call TRBD1 (5 bases). This TCR derives from a woman in her fifties or sixties who had recovered from COVID-19. The CDR3 region is CSVFSGPTEAFF. In DNA, the CDR3 is TGCAGCGTTTTCTCAGGGCCCACTGAAGCTTTCTTT.